One and the same sample provided the 32 T cell receptor beta chains below, sequenced in a study of monozygotic twins with inflammatory bowel disease. TCRdb reworked the 5' RACE reads into one entry per CDR3 protein, no DNA. This sample's table reports roughly 200,000 distinct CDR3 sequences. Sequenced: blood. These receptors all come from a human donor with ulcerative colitis or Crohn's disease, or a healthy co-twin of an affected twin (not recorded which).

The rearrangement joins TRBV12-3 or TRBV12-4 to TRBJ2-2. CDR3 length: 15 amino acids. The CDR3 loop reads CASRSGYRNTGELFF.

The rearrangement joins TRBV15 to TRBJ1-4; the D call of TRBD1 rests on TCRdb alone, since no DNA is present to check it. CDR3 length: 15 amino acids. Germline V lookup: CDR1 LNHNV, CDR2 YYDKDF (reference sequence). The CDR3 reads CATSPVRGVWEKLFF.

J is TRBJ2-7 and V is TRBV11-2; TCRdb selects TRBD2, and the lack of DNA leaves this call unchecked. Germline lookup yields CDR1 SGHAT and CDR2 FQNNGV. There are 15 residues in the CDR3. The chain's CDR3 is CASSPGSGAYDEQYF.

The V call is TRBV5-4, the J call TRBJ1-1; as DNA is missing, the TRBD1 call by TCRdb cannot be tested. Per germline, CDR1 SGHNT and CDR2 YYREEE (reference sequence). The CDR3 length is 16 residues. This CDR3 reads CASTTQVPGGNTEAFF.

The chain joins TRBV7-9 to TRBJ1-1. CDR3 size: 14 residues. The germline V gene encodes CDR1 SEHNR and CDR2 FQNEAQ (reference sequence). The chain's CDR3 is CASSLGSTYTEAFF.

V and J are TRBV5-1 and TRBJ2-1; TCRdb reports TRBD2, a call that lacks DNA to check it against. Germline V gene lookup returns CDR1 SGHRS and CDR2 YFSETQ. The CDR3 has 19 amino acids. CDR3: CASSPGLAGVKSSYNEQFF.

The rearrangement joins TRBV5-1 to TRBJ2-1; TCRdb selects TRBD2, and the lack of DNA leaves this call unchecked. Germline V CDR1 and CDR2: SGHRS, YFSETQ. The CDR3 contains 17 residues. The CDR3 spells CASSLAPSGGGYNEQFF.

The rearrangement uses TRBV18 and TRBJ1-1; the D call from TCRdb, TRBD1, cannot be confirmed without DNA. Per the germline V gene, CDR1 is KGHSH and CDR2 is LQKENI. This CDR3 comprises 12 residues. The CDR3 loop is CASSPDRPEAFF. Supplemented by reference TRBV18 and TRBJ1-1, the full variable domain reads NAGVMQNPRHLVRRRGQEARLRCSPMKGHSHVYWYRQLPEEGLKFMVYLQKENIIDESGMPKERFSAEFPKEGPSILRIQQVVRGDSAAYFCASSPDRPEAFFGQGTRLTVV.

The chain joins TRBV7-9 to TRBJ1-1; there is no DNA to check the TCRdb D call of TRBD1. This CDR3 is 17 amino acids long. The V gene's germline CDR1 is SEHNR and CDR2 FQNEAQ (reference sequence). The CDR3 here is CASSLGRGGGGDTEAFF. Full variable domain (remainder filled in from reference TRBV7-9 and TRBJ1-1): DTGVSQNPRHKITKRGQNVTFRCDPISEHNRLYWYRQTLGQGPEFLTYFQNEAQLEKSRLLSDRFSAERPKGSFSTLEIQRTEQGDSAMYLCASSLGRGGGGDTEAFFGQGTRLTVV.

V and J are TRBV6-1 and TRBJ2-7; lacking DNA, the TRBD1 call made by TCRdb goes unchecked. This CDR3 is 15 amino acids long. The germline V gene has CDR1 MNHNS and CDR2 SASEGT. The CDR3 sequence: CASRAIGQGFYEQYF.

The V call is TRBV15, the J call TRBJ2-2; TCRdb's assignment of TRBD2 cannot be checked, as there is no DNA. CDR1 is LNHNV and CDR2 is YYDKDF in the germline V gene (reference sequence). The CDR3 has 15 residues. CDR3 loop: CATSRDGLFTGELFF.

V gene TRBV5-1 combines with J gene TRBJ1-4; TCRdb designates TRBD1, a call that cannot be tested without DNA. The CDR3 spans 16 residues. Germline CDR1 is SGHRS and CDR2 is YFSETQ. CDR3 sequence: CASSLISGTVYEKLFF.

V usage is TRBV20-1 and J usage is TRBJ2-1; TCRdb selects TRBD1, and the lack of DNA leaves this call unchecked. The CDR3 extends over 14 amino acids. The germline V gene encodes CDR1 DFQATT and CDR2 SNEGSKA (reference sequence). The CDR3 loop is CSATRGSSYNEQFF.

J is TRBJ1-3 and V is TRBV4-1; the D gene TCRdb calls, TRBD1, cannot be checked with no DNA. The CDR3 is made up of 19 amino acids. Germline lookup yields CDR1 MGHRA and CDR2 YSYEKL. Here the CDR3 reads CASSQDRGEEARSGNTIYF.

The rearrangement links TRBV24-1 to TRBJ2-1; TCRdb returns TRBD1, unconfirmable since there is no DNA. The CDR3 contains 16 residues. Germline-derived CDR1 and CDR2 are KGHDR and SFDVKD. This CDR3 reads CATSDPGQGGRDEQFF.

The chain carries TRBV5-1 and TRBJ1-2; TCRdb designates TRBD1, a call that cannot be tested without DNA. The V gene's germline CDR1 is SGHRS and CDR2 YFSETQ. The CDR3 covers 15 residues. The CDR3 spells CASSLGTLKDEGYTF.

The CDR3: CASSERIDSPLHF. The rearrangement links TRBV6-1 to TRBJ1-6. CDR1 is MNHNS, CDR2 SASEGT, per germline. The CDR3 totals 13 residues.

The gene calls are TRBV7-2 and TRBJ2-1; TCRdb gives TRBD1 as the D gene, but with no DNA this cannot be confirmed. Germline lookup yields CDR1 SGHTA and CDR2 FQGNSA. The CDR3 contains 15 residues. The CDR3 sequence is CASSLDRVPYNEQFF. Looking up the rest from reference TRBV7-2 and TRBJ2-1 gives the full variable domain: GAGVSQSPSNKVTEKGKDVELRCDPISGHTALYWYRQSLGQGLEFLIYFQGNSAPDKSGLPSDRFSAERTGGSVSTLTIQRTQQEDSAVYLCASSLDRVPYNEQFFGPGTRLTVL.

The genes are TRBV15 and TRBJ2-5; TCRdb picks TRBD1, but there is no DNA to check that call. Germline values: CDR1 LNHNV, CDR2 YYDKDF (reference sequence). CDR3 length equals 15 residues. This chain's CDR3 is CATSRPGQGQETQYF.

The chain is built from TRBV10-3 and TRBJ1-1; TCRdb proposes TRBD1, but this gene call is untestable without DNA. The length of the CDR3 is 12 residues. Germline V gene data show CDR1 as ENHRY and CDR2 as SYGVKD. The CDR3 region is CAIRTGLDEAFF.

The CDR3 loop is CASRPFGGGPEAFF. The rearrangement uses TRBV7-9 and TRBJ1-1. CDR1 is SEHNR, CDR2 FQNEAQ, per germline (reference sequence). The CDR3 has 14 residues.

The chain is built from TRBV12-3 or TRBV12-4 and TRBJ1-2. CDR3 length equals 12 residues. The chain's CDR3 is CASILQEGGYTF.

The rearrangement uses TRBV3-1 and TRBJ2-1; as DNA is missing, the TRBD2 call by TCRdb cannot be tested. There are 16 residues in the CDR3. The V gene's germline CDR1 is LGHDT and CDR2 YNNKEL (reference sequence). CDR3 sequence: CASRPDTSGGNNEQFF.

V is TRBV5-1 and J is TRBJ1-1; TCRdb selects TRBD1, and the lack of DNA leaves this call unchecked. Germline CDR1 reads SGHRS; CDR2 reads YFSETQ. The CDR3 has 15 amino acids. CDR3 in amino acids: CASSLATGLNTEAFF.

The chain links TRBV4-2 to TRBJ1-6. This CDR3 contains 14 residues. Germline values: CDR1 LGHNA, CDR2 YNFKEQ. CDR3 sequence: CASSLGANNSPLHF.

The genes are TRBV15 and TRBJ2-3; lacking DNA, the TRBD1 call made by TCRdb goes unchecked. The CDR3 runs to 16 residues. Germline assignment: CDR1 LNHNV and CDR2 YYDKDF (reference sequence). This CDR3 is CATSPAGTRRTDTQYF.

V and J are TRBV7-2 and TRBJ2-1; no DNA is available, so the TRBD1 call from TCRdb remains unchecked. This CDR3 contains 15 residues. Germline V lookup: CDR1 SGHTA, CDR2 FQGNSA. The CDR3 region is CASSLAPGAITEQFF.

This chain connects TRBV20-1 to TRBJ2-7; TCRdb picks TRBD1, but there is no DNA to check that call. The CDR3 spans 16 residues. Per germline, CDR1 DFQATT and CDR2 SNEGSKA (reference sequence). This chain's CDR3 is CSARRSPTGRTYEQYF.

The J gene is TRBJ2-1, the V gene TRBV12-3 or TRBV12-4; TCRdb proposes TRBD1, but this gene call is untestable without DNA. The CDR3 runs to 13 residues. The CDR3 spells CASSFDRGNEQFF.

The chain employs TRBV18 and TRBJ2-5. The CDR3 spans 14 residues. Germline V gene lookup returns CDR1 KGHSH and CDR2 LQKENI. CDR3 amino acids: CASSPQGIQETQYF.

This sequence joins TRBV18 and TRBJ2-3; TCRdb's D call, TRBD1, is unchecked because there is no DNA. Per germline, CDR1 KGHSH and CDR2 LQKENI. This CDR3 is built from 14 residues. This CDR3 is CASARTGMTDTQYF.

The V gene is TRBV11-2, the J gene TRBJ2-5; TCRdb's D gene call, TRBD2, goes unchecked for lack of DNA. Germline assignment: CDR1 SGHAT and CDR2 FQNNGV. The CDR3 contains 16 residues. The CDR3 here is CASSPLGSGGEETQYF.